The T cell receptor (beta chain) under discussion was sequenced for a study of T cells in Graves' hyperthyroidism and ophthalmopathy. The study's findings and limits: The model's output predicted ophthalmopathy at a median of about 5.9 months prior to onset.

Patients having uncontrolled infection, another autoimmune disease, pregnancy or lactation were not included. It was at first hyperthyroidism diagnosis, before any ophthalmopathy symptoms, that the blood sample was taken. A roughly 10 ml volume of fresh peripheral blood provided the PBMCs. Details on this clonotype: The antigen is undetermined.

CDR1 is SGHAT, CDR2 FQNNGV, per germline. The V segment lost 10 bases and the J segment 1 base; nucleotides outside the gene matches: 6. This CDR3 has 13 amino acids. Using RNA transcripts as the source, TCR beta CDR3 regions were amplified. The TCR CDR3 was amplified in a first-round RT-PCR using the HTBI primer set. One entry per CDR3 protein, called by TCRdb with MiXCR from the multiplex PCR reads. The table lists more than 300,000 distinct CDR3 sequences, about 18% of them singletons, with roughly a third in the top ten. The V gene is TRBV11-2, the J gene TRBJ1-1; 7 bases map to TRBD1. Sequencing was carried out using blood. This clonotype was obtained from a woman younger than 45 with Graves' hyperthyroidism that later progressed to Graves' ophthalmopathy. This CDR3 reads CAISDRANTEAFF. The CDR3 bases are TGTGCCATCAGTGACAGGGCGAACACTGAAGCTTTCTTT.